A single sample is the source of the 20 T cell receptor beta chains below, sequenced in a study of human T cells and chemical hapten exposure. Using its own MiXCR run on the RACE reads, TCRdb lists one record per CDR3 protein. The sample has around 330,000 distinct CDR3 sequences, 4.5% to 7% seen once. Specified time point: pre-sensitization, week 0. The sample's treatment: therapeutic diphenylcyclopropenone sensitization with weekly scalp DPC. The sample in question was whole blood, obtained in connection with sensitization to the hapten diphenylcyclopropenone (DPC). These receptors were taken from a woman aged 18-29 years with alopecia areata. Some clones in this sample may be carry-over from other donors' samples.

The V gene is TRBV6-1, the J gene TRBJ2-1; 8 nucleotides agree with TRBD2. The CDR3 covers 16 residues. Germline-derived CDR1 and CDR2 are MNHNS and SASEGT. Unmatched junction bases numbered 2, after V lost 1 base and J lost 0 bases. DNA for the CDR3: TGTGCCAGCAGTGAAGATAGCGGGACCTCCTACAATGAGCAGTTCTTC. Encoded protein: CASSEDSGTSYNEQFF.

This clonotype was seen more than once but under ten times. The chain uses TRBV12-5 and TRBJ2-1, with 7 positions matching TRBD2. The V and J ends lost 6 bases and 0 bases, in that order; junction bases with no gene match: 2. There are 14 residues in the CDR3. Germline V gene sequence: CDR1 LGHNT, CDR2 FRNRAP. CDR3 DNA sequence: TGTGCTAGTGGCACGGGGGGCTCCTACAATGAGCAGTTCTTC. It is translated as CASGTGGSYNEQFF.

This clonotype was picked up many times. The chain couples TRBV5-1 to TRBJ2-4; no definite D call. Germline CDR1 SGHRS, CDR2 YFSETQ. V dropped 0 bases and J dropped 2 bases, with 12 bases sitting between them. This CDR3 has 16 residues. CDR3 protein: CASSLGVRLTKNIQYF. The DNA for the CDR3 is TGCGCCAGCAGCTTGGGAGTAAGATTAACCAAAAACATTCAGTACTTC. The whole variable domain, remainder taken from reference TRBV5-1 and TRBJ2-4, is KAGVTQTPRYLIKTRGQQVTLSCSPISGHRSVSWYQQTPGQGLQFLFEYFSETQRNKGNFPGRFSGRQFSNSRSEMNVSTLELGDSALYLCASSLGVRLTKNIQYFGAGTRLSVL.

This chain uses TRBV4-2 with TRBJ2-2; D is perhaps TRBD2 (5 bases). The CDR3 runs 15 residues. With 4 bases removed from V and 7 bases from J, the gap between germline ends came to 16 bases. Germline values: CDR1 LGHNA, CDR2 YNFKEQ. In DNA form, the CDR3 reads TGTGCCAGCAGCCGCACACTAGAGGAGATCGGGGAGCTGTTTTTT. This gives the protein CASSRTLEEIGELFF.

This clonotype was seen many times. The V gene is TRBV10-3, the J gene TRBJ2-6; D unresolved. The CDR3 contains 15 residues. CDR1 and CDR2 (germline): ENHRY, SYGVKD. V was clipped by 6 bases and J by 1 base, with 10 bases between them. The CDR3 sequence: CAISQSTSGANVLTF. CDR3 nucleotide sequence: TGTGCCATCAGCCAATCCACGTCTGGGGCCAACGTCCTGACTTTC.

The chain employs TRBV20-1 and TRBJ1-2; TRBD1 aligns across 7 bases. Germline CDR1 reads DFQATT; CDR2 reads SNEGSKA (reference sequence). The CDR3 runs to 13 residues. Trimming cost V 3 bases and J 5 bases; bases outside gene matches: 6. CDR3 DNA sequence: TGCAGTGCTAGTGGGGACAGCATTTATGGCTACACCTTC. Protein sequence: CSASGDSIYGYTF.

This clonotype was seen more than once but under ten times. The chain joins TRBV28 to TRBJ1-3, with D uncertain. V lost 4 bases and J lost 2, with 6 bases in between. The CDR3 extends over 13 amino acids. Per the germline V gene, CDR1 is MDHEN and CDR2 is SYDVKM. The chain's CDR3 is CASSSGAGNTIYF. The CDR3 coding sequence is TGTGCCAGCAGTTCCGGGGCTGGAAACACCATATATTTT.

This clonotype was counted at least ten times. This chain connects TRBV4-2 to TRBJ2-3; TRBD2 matches at 7 bases. The germline V gene has CDR1 LGHNA and CDR2 YNFKEQ. The CDR3 extends over 22 amino acids. V lost 0 bases, J lost 0 bases, and 21 bases stayed unmatched. The CDR3 coding sequence is TGTGCCAGCAGCCAAGATCCCCCGGACGCCCTGGGACGGGGGGTTAGCACAGATACGCAGTATTTT. It translates to CASSQDPPDALGRGVSTDTQYF.

J is TRBJ2-2 and V is TRBV10-3; D is undetermined. The CDR3 length is 14 residues. CDR1 is ENHRY, CDR2 SYGVKD, per germline. V was pared by 11 bases and J by 0 bases, with 13 bases between. The CDR3 protein is CASRERTNTGELFF. As DNA, the CDR3 is TGTGCCTCCCGAGAGCGAACGAACACCGGGGAGCTGTTTTTT.

This clonotype has only a few counts. The V call is TRBV20-1, the J call TRBJ2-7; possibly TRBD1 for D (5 bases). Germline V gene lookup returns CDR1 DFQATT and CDR2 SNEGSKA (reference sequence). The CDR3 covers 16 residues. Trimming took off 3 bases at V and 2 bases at J, with 20 bases between the two ends. The CDR3 DNA follows: TGCAGTGCTAGTTCCCTAGACAGATCCGAAACCTACGAGCAGTACTTC. Its translation is CSASSLDRSETYEQYF.

This clonotype has ten or more counts. The gene calls are TRBV18 and TRBJ2-5; D is ambiguous. Germline V gene lookup returns CDR1 KGHSH and CDR2 LQKENI. Trimming removed 8 bases at V and 1 base at J, with 5 bases between. The CDR3 is 11 residues long. For the CDR3, the DNA is TGTGCCAGCAGCGCCCAAGAGACCCAGTACTTC. It is translated as CASSAQETQYF.

The chain combines TRBV11-1 with TRBJ2-2; D is unclear. The length of the CDR3 is 15 residues. Germline V CDR1 and CDR2: SGHAT, FQDESV (reference sequence). V lost 8 bases and J 2 bases, leaving 15 bases between the germline ends. DNA for the CDR3: TGTGCCAGCTCCACGCAGAGAACCAACACCGGGGAGCTGTTTTTT. This codes for CASSTQRTNTGELFF.

This clonotype was observed many times. This chain joins TRBV14 and TRBJ1-2; 7 bases agree with TRBD1. V lost 2 bases to trimming and J lost 11 bases; unmatched junction nucleotides: 11. Germline V gene data show CDR1 as SGHDN and CDR2 as FVKESK. The CDR3 is 14 amino acids. The CDR3 sequence is CASSQTGTAKLYTF. The CDR3 nucleotides read TGTGCCAGCAGCCAAACCGGGACAGCAAAACTATACACCTTC.

This clonotype was counted at least ten times. The chain uses TRBV4-3 and TRBJ1-6; a weak D match, TRBD1 (6 bases). The CDR3 has 16 amino acids. The germline V and J ends were trimmed by 1 base and 7 bases, with 14 bases remaining between them. The germline gives CDR1 LGHNA, CDR2 YSLEER. The DNA of the CDR3 is TGCGCCAGCAGCCAAGTGTCAGGGGTACGGAATTCACCCCTCCACTTT. Translation gives CASSQVSGVRNSPLHF.

V and J are TRBV7-8 and TRBJ2-3, with 9 bases identical to TRBD2. V trimming: 0 bases; J trimming: 5 bases; junction bases outside the gene matches: 3. Germline CDR1 SGHVS, CDR2 FQNEAQ. CDR3 length: 15 residues. CDR3: CASSLARGGGDTQYF. The CDR3, as DNA: TGTGCCAGCAGCTTAGCGCGGGGGGGCGGAGATACGCAGTATTTT.

V and J are TRBV11-3 and TRBJ2-1; TRBD2 aligns across 12 bases. J was trimmed by 7 bases and V by 5 bases; bases with no gene match: 9. Germline lookup yields CDR1 SGHNT and CDR2 YENEEA. The length of the CDR3 is 16 residues. In DNA, the CDR3 is TGTGCCAGCAGCCATAGACTAGCGGGGGAGGGAAATGAGCAGTTCTTC. Residues: CASSHRLAGEGNEQFF.

V and J are TRBV4-3 and TRBJ1-2; a possible D gene is TRBD1 (6 bases). CDR3 length: 16 amino acids. Trimming cost V 1 base and J 5 bases, with 17 bases left between them. Germline V gene data show CDR1 as LGHNA and CDR2 as YSLEER. CDR3: CASSQARDRLLYGYTF. CDR3 in DNA: TGCGCCAGCAGCCAAGCTAGAGACAGGTTGCTTTATGGCTACACCTTC.

This clonotype came up a few times. V is TRBV12-3 or TRBV12-4 and J is TRBJ2-1, with 12 bases that match TRBD1. The CDR3 loop spans 14 amino acids. With 2 bases clipped from V and 8 bases from J, the junction kept 1 base outside the gene matches. CDR3 sequence reads: CASSLRDRGHEQFF. The DNA of the CDR3 is TGTGCCAGCAGTTTACGGGACAGGGGGCATGAGCAGTTCTTC.

This clonotype showed up many times. V and J are TRBV2 and TRBJ1-1, with D possibly matching TRBD1 (6 bases). The CDR3 totals 13 residues. Trimming took off 10 bases at V and 0 bases at J, with 12 bases between the two ends. Germline V gene lookup returns CDR1 SNHLY and CDR2 FYNNEI. Here the CDR3 reads CATHRDMNTEAFF. The DNA of the CDR3 is TGTGCCACCCACAGGGATATGAACACTGAAGCTTTCTTT.

This clonotype appeared a few times. This sequence joins TRBV20-1 and TRBJ2-1, with 9 bases matching TRBD2. The germline V gene encodes CDR1 DFQATT and CDR2 SNEGSKA (reference sequence). The length of the CDR3 is 15 residues. After removal of 3 bases from V and 4 bases from J, the junction contained 7 bases not matched to a gene. Here the CDR3 reads CSASGLASSYNEQFF. CDR3 bases: TGCAGTGCTAGCGGACTAGCGTCTTCTTACAATGAGCAGTTCTTC.